This passage covers 27 T cell receptor beta chains from one sample sequenced in a study of cytomegalovirus exposure and HLA in healthy donors. A multiplex PCR was run with 60 Vbeta primers and 13 Jbeta primers. The assay was immunoSEQ multiplex PCR, and TCRdb's table has in-frame clones only and misses some. The table for this sample gives about 190,000 clones. Sequenced: PBMCs. The source of these receptors is a woman in her thirties in good health and CMV-seropositive.

V gene TRBV2 combines with J gene TRBJ2-1, with 8 bases identical to TRBD2. CDR1 and CDR2 from the germline V gene are SNHLY and FYNNEI. Germline trimming cut 8 bases from V and 8 bases from J; bases unmatched to any gene: 11. This CDR3 comprises 14 residues. The CDR3 here is CASETTGGPHEQFF. The CDR3, as DNA: TGTGCCAGCGAAACGACGGGAGGGCCCCATGAGCAGTTCTTC.

The V and J genes are TRBV10-3 and TRBJ2-4; D uncertain. Looked up from germline, CDR1 is ENHRY and CDR2 is SYGVKD. With 3 bases removed from V and 8 bases from J, the gap between germline ends came to 14 bases. The CDR3 has 14 residues. CDR3 amino acids: CAISEKGRSDIQYF. The CDR3 bases are TGTGCCATCAGTGAAAAAGGCAGGTCTGACATTCAGTACTTC.

The rearrangement joins TRBV28 to TRBJ2-3; 13 nucleotides line up with TRBD2. CDR1 MDHEN and CDR2 SYDVKM come from the germline V gene. The CDR3 length is 16 residues. Unmatched junction bases numbered 7, after V lost 6 bases and J lost 4 bases. The CDR3 DNA is TGTGCCAGCAGCCCTACTAGCGGGGGGGCACCAGATACGCAGTATTTT. Its protein product is CASSPTSGGAPDTQYF.

In nucleotides, the CDR3 is TGTGCCAGCAGCTCTGGACAGGCGGCCAACGAGCAGTACTTC. It translates to CASSSGQAANEQYF. V is TRBV28 and J is TRBJ2-7, with 7 bases identical to TRBD1. The germline CDR1 and CDR2 sequences are MDHEN and SYDVKM. The CDR3 has 14 residues. With V trimmed by 6 bases and J by 5 bases, 10 bases remained unmatched.

V is TRBV29-1 and J is TRBJ2-5; 9 nucleotides line up with TRBD2. CDR3 length: 14 amino acids. The germline V gene encodes CDR1 SQVTM and CDR2 ANQGSEA. The V segment lost 4 bases and the J segment 7 bases; nucleotides outside the gene matches: 10. In DNA form, the CDR3 reads TGCAGCGTTGCAGCGGGAGGCCCCTACGGGACCCAGTACTTC. Protein product: CSVAAGGPYGTQYF. Complete variable domain (other parts from reference TRBV29-1 and TRBJ2-5): SAVISQKPSRDICQRGTSLTIQCQVDSQVTMMFWYRQQPGQSLTLIATANQGSEATYESGFVIDKFPISRPNLTFSTLTVSNMSPEDSSIYLCSVAAGGPYGTQYFGPGTRLLVL.

The chain carries TRBV6-1 and TRBJ2-1, with 10 bases that match TRBD2. This CDR3 comprises 17 residues. With 4 bases clipped from V and 2 bases from J, the junction kept 8 bases outside the gene matches. The germline gives CDR1 MNHNS, CDR2 SASEGT. CDR3 coding DNA: TGTGCCAGCAGTGTTATTCCCACTAGCGGGGCCTACAATGAGCAGTTCTTC. It encodes CASSVIPTSGAYNEQFF.

The chain uses TRBV5-1 and TRBJ2-2; a weak D match, TRBD1 (5 bases). V lost 0 bases to trimming and J lost 3 bases, with 9 bases between them. From germline, CDR1 is SGHRS and CDR2 YFSETQ. This CDR3 is built from 15 residues. The CDR3 protein is CASSLGQRYTGELFF. The CDR3 nucleotides are TGCGCCAGCAGCTTGGGACAGAGGTACACCGGGGAGCTGTTTTTT.

V usage is TRBV10-3 and J usage is TRBJ1-2; D is unclear. Germline-derived CDR1 and CDR2 are ENHRY and SYGVKD. Trimming cost V 2 bases and J 1 base, with 8 bases left between them. The CDR3 runs 14 residues. CDR3 protein: CAISERNSNYGYTF. The CDR3 DNA is TGTGCCATCAGTGAGCGTAACAGTAACTATGGCTACACCTTC.

The CDR3 bases are TGTGCCAGCACCCGGGGGAGCCAAGAGACCCAGTACTTC. Translating it yields CASTRGSQETQYF. The chain has TRBV25-1 and TRBJ2-5; possible D gene TRBD2, 6 bases. V was pared by 7 bases and J by 1 base, with 10 bases between. The length of the CDR3 is 13 residues. Germline CDR1 and CDR2: MGHDK and SYGVNS. Supplemented by reference TRBV25-1 and TRBJ2-5, the full variable domain reads EADIYQTPRYLVIGTGKKITLECSQTMGHDKMYWYQQDPGMELHLIHYSYGVNSTEKGDLSSESTVSRIRTEHFPLTLESARPSHTSQYLCASTRGSQETQYFGPGTRLLVL.

The DNA of the CDR3 is TGTGCCAGTAGGAAGGGGGCAGGACGGACTGAAGCTTTCTTT. This encodes CASRKGAGRTEAFF. The chain carries TRBV19 and TRBJ1-1; 7 nucleotides agree with TRBD1. Germline CDR1 and CDR2: LNHDA and SQIVND (reference sequence). Losses at the gene ends were 6 bases for V and 5 bases for J; bases not matched to a gene: 9. The length of the CDR3 is 14 residues.

The genes are TRBV6-6 and TRBJ1-2; 8 nucleotides match TRBD1. Germline loops: CDR1 MNHNY, CDR2 SVGAGI (reference sequence). V lost 4 bases, J lost 6 bases, and 7 bases stayed unmatched. The CDR3 has 14 residues. CDR3 nucleotides: TGTGCCAGCAGTTTGTACACAGGGGGACATGGCTACACCTTC. Encoded protein: CASSLYTGGHGYTF.

The rearrangement joins TRBV11-2 to TRBJ2-3; a weak D match, TRBD1 (5 bases). CDR3 length: 15 amino acids. Germline assignment: CDR1 SGHAT and CDR2 FQNNGV. Trimming removed 1 base from V and 2 bases from J, with 10 bases in between. CDR3 residues: CASSLGGRTTDTQYF. The CDR3 DNA follows: TGTGCCAGCAGCTTAGGGGGCCGGACCACAGATACGCAGTATTTT.

The chain couples TRBV5-8 to TRBJ1-1; no definite D call. There are 12 residues in the CDR3. With 0 bases removed from V and 4 bases from J, the gap between germline ends came to 4 bases. CDR1 SGHTS and CDR2 YDEGEE come from the germline V gene. For the CDR3, the DNA is TGTGCCAGCAGCTTGGGTATCACTGAAGCTTTCTTT. Protein sequence: CASSLGITEAFF.

V and J are TRBV10-1 and TRBJ2-7, with TRBD1 as a possible D gene (6 bases). Germline CDR1 WNHNN, CDR2 SYGVQD (reference sequence). Trimming left V 2 bases short and J 5 bases short, with 13 bases between. The CDR3 runs 14 residues. DNA for the CDR3: TGCGCCAGCAGTGAGGGGGCAGGGGAAGACGAGCAGTACTTC. Protein sequence: CASSEGAGEDEQYF.

CDR3 sequence reads: CASSSGLAGDLYEQYF. CDR3 nucleotide sequence: TGCGCCAGCAGTTCCGGACTAGCGGGGGATCTCTACGAGCAGTACTTC. The genes are TRBV5-1 and TRBJ2-7, with TRBD2 matching 13 bases. CDR1 and CDR2 from the germline V gene are SGHRS and YFSETQ. The CDR3 loop spans 16 amino acids. The J segment lost 3 bases and the V segment lost 5 bases, leaving 8 bases of the junction unmatched.

The chain links TRBV2 to TRBJ2-5, with 8 bases lining up with TRBD2. The J call may not be correct, given that the DNA end is closer to TRBJ2-7. From germline, CDR1 is SNHLY and CDR2 FYNNEI. The CDR3 is 16 residues long. The CDR3 here is CASRDLSSGRNYEQYF. CDR3 coding DNA: TGTGCCAGCAGAGACCTGAGCAGCGGGAGAAACTACGAGCAGTACTTC.

The chain combines TRBV7-6 with TRBJ2-1; D remains ambiguous. The CDR3 loop spans 16 amino acids. V lost 1 base and J 2 bases, leaving 12 bases between the germline ends. Germline lookup yields CDR1 SGHVS and CDR2 FNYEAQ. Here the CDR3 DNA reads TGTGCCAGCAGCTTAGTTTATGGCGAGGCCTACAATGAGCAGTTCTTC. Translated, it gives CASSLVYGEAYNEQFF.

The CDR3: CASSLVWGGITEAFF. In nucleotides, the CDR3 is TGTGCCAGCAGCTTAGTGTGGGGAGGAATTACTGAAGCTTTCTTT. The rearrangement joins TRBV7-2 to TRBJ1-1, with D hard to call. Per the germline V gene, CDR1 is SGHTA and CDR2 is FQGNSA. The CDR3 extends over 15 amino acids. Trimming stripped 1 base from V and 5 bases from J, with 14 bases between.

The chain combines TRBV19 with TRBJ2-2, with D perhaps matching TRBD2 (5 bases). Trimming shortened V by 4 bases and J by 5 bases, and 14 bases separated the two germline ends. Germline CDR1 and CDR2: LNHDA and SQIVND (reference sequence). The CDR3 is made up of 15 amino acids. CDR3 protein: CASSNRDVGTGELFF. DNA for the CDR3: TGTGCCAGTAGTAACCGGGATGTGGGGACCGGGGAGCTGTTTTTT.

The rearrangement joins TRBV6-5 to TRBJ2-5, with D possibly TRBD2 on 6 matching bases. The J call is uncertain, as TRBJ2-7 better fits the DNA end. The germline V gene has CDR1 MNHEY and CDR2 SVGAGI. The CDR3 is 13 residues long. The CDR3 sequence: CASSRSGLYEQYF. In DNA, the CDR3 is TGTGCCAGCAGCCGTTCGGGACTCTACGAGCAGTACTTC.

The chain employs TRBV9 and TRBJ1-2, with 8 positions matching TRBD1. The CDR3 has 15 residues. Unmatched junction bases numbered 6, after V lost 0 bases and J lost 5 bases. Germline loops: CDR1 SGDLS, CDR2 YYNGEE. DNA of the CDR3: TGTGCCAGCAGCGTAGGTCAGGGGGCAGGGTATGGCTACACCTTC. It encodes CASSVGQGAGYGYTF.

The rearrangement joins TRBV29-1 to TRBJ1-5; D is possibly TRBD1 (5 bases). The germline V gene has CDR1 SQVTM and CDR2 ANQGSEA. V was trimmed by 6 bases and J by 1 base, leaving 10 bases between them. This CDR3 comprises 13 residues. As DNA, the CDR3 is TGCAGCGTCGCGGGGCAGAGCAATCAGCCCCAGCATTTT. Its translation is CSVAGQSNQPQHF.

The rearrangement joins TRBV4-1 to TRBJ2-5; D uncertain. CDR1 MGHRA and CDR2 YSYEKL come from the germline V gene. V lost 0 bases and J lost 2, with 10 bases in between. The CDR3 loop spans 15 amino acids. The CDR3 reads CASSQENYRQETQYF. The CDR3 DNA reads as TGCGCCAGCAGCCAAGAAAACTATAGGCAAGAGACCCAGTACTTC.

The rearrangement links TRBV6-1 to TRBJ2-3, with 12 bases fitting TRBD2. The CDR3 runs to 15 residues. Germline V gene lookup returns CDR1 MNHNS and CDR2 SASEGT. With 10 bases clipped from V and 2 bases from J, the junction kept 7 bases outside the gene matches. The CDR3 is CAIKRLAGVTDTQYF. CDR3 DNA sequence: TGTGCCATCAAACGACTAGCGGGAGTCACAGATACGCAGTATTTT.

The rearrangement links TRBV6-5 to TRBJ1-1; no clear D gene. Per germline, CDR1 MNHEY and CDR2 SVGAGI. V was shortened by 3 bases and J by 1 base, with 12 bases between the two germline ends. CDR3 length: 15 amino acids. Here the CDR3 reads CASSYGTETNTEAFF. CDR3 DNA sequence: TGTGCCAGCAGTTATGGAACAGAGACGAACACTGAAGCTTTCTTT.

The DNA for the CDR3 is TGTGCCAGCAACGTGTCCCCCGGGGGGCTCTCTGGGGCCAACGTCCTGACTTTC. Its protein product is CASNVSPGGLSGANVLTF. This chain connects TRBV2 to TRBJ2-6, with D possibly TRBD2 on 7 matching bases. The germline CDR1 and CDR2 sequences are SNHLY and FYNNEI. The CDR3 spans 18 residues. The V gene lost 7 bases and the J gene lost 0 bases, with 19 bases spanning the gap.

This rearrangement joins TRBV5-1 to TRBJ1-2; D possibly corresponds to TRBD1 (6 bases). The germline V gene encodes CDR1 SGHRS and CDR2 YFSETQ. The CDR3 is made up of 16 amino acids. The V gene lost 0 bases and the J gene lost 1 base, with 13 bases spanning the gap. The CDR3 loop is CASSLAGGGLNYGYTF. DNA of the CDR3: TGCGCCAGCAGCTTGGCCGGGGGGGGCCTTAACTATGGCTACACCTTC.